The rows below give T cell receptor beta chains drawn from one sample of a study of T cells after yellow fever vaccination. TCRdb re-analysed the 5' RACE reads in MiXCR, keeping a single row per CDR3 protein. The table has some 320,000 distinct CDR3 sequences, roughly 4.3% seen once. The input for sequencing was PBMCs, taken 5 days after the yellow fever booster vaccination. These receptors all stem from a man aged 18-30 years who received the YFV17D yellow fever vaccine. Both conserved end residues are part of each CDR3. A D gene is named only where the DNA matches it firmly. Clone sizes are given selectively: once, few, many, or a class where the clone is expanded.

clone_size	v_call	j_call	d_call	cdr3_aa	cdr3_nt
few	TRBV30	TRBJ2-5	TRBD2	CAWRGLAGSSRETQYF	TGTGCCTGGAGGGGACTAGCGGGGAGCTCGCGAGAGACCCAGTACTTC
few	TRBV10-2	TRBJ2-7	NA	CASSAVGGILGEQYF	TGCGCCAGCAGTGCCGTTGGGGGAATTCTAGGGGAGCAGTACTTC
few	TRBV5-4	TRBJ2-3	NA	CASSSHTDDTQYF	TGTGCCAGCAGCTCACACACAGATGATACGCAGTATTTT
NA	TRBV28	TRBJ1-4	NA	CASSPHGNEKLFF	TGTGCCAGCAGCCCTCACGGGAATGAAAAACTGTTTTTT
NA	TRBV28	TRBJ2-3	NA	CASRSSGLSTDTQYF	TGTGCCAGCAGATCCAGCGGGCTTAGCACAGATACGCAGTATTTT
NA	TRBV25-1	TRBJ1-6	NA	CASSEYRGWDSPLHF	TGTGCCAGCAGTGAATACAGGGGATGGGATTCACCCCTCCACTTT
many	TRBV11-2	TRBJ2-3	NA	CASSLRARGNTDTQYF	TGTGCCAGCAGCTTAAGGGCGCGAGGGAACACAGATACGCAGTATTTT
NA	TRBV5-1	TRBJ2-4	NA	CASSLDVGDIQYF	TGCGCCAGCAGCTTGGACGTAGGGGACATTCAGTACTTC
NA	TRBV4-3	TRBJ1-6	NA	CASSQDRAYNSPLHF	TGCGCCAGCAGCCAAGATCGCGCGTATAATTCACCCCTCCACTTT
few	TRBV4-1	TRBJ2-5	NA	CASSQGPLRNTQYF	TGCGCCAGCAGCCAGGGGCCCCTCCGCAACACCCAGTACTTC
few	TRBV4-1	TRBJ1-2	TRBD1	CASSQGTGSQANYGYTF	TGCGCCAGCAGCCAAGGGACAGGGTCCCAAGCTAACTATGGCTACACCTTC
many	TRBV6-2/TRBV6-3	TRBJ2-1	NA	CASTELSSGDEQFF	TGTGCCAGCACCGAATTGTCTTCCGGGGATGAGCAGTTCTTC
many	TRBV20-1	TRBJ1-1	NA	CSARWSQGATEAFF	TGCAGTGCTAGATGGAGCCAGGGCGCCACTGAAGCTTTCTTT
few	TRBV5-5	TRBJ1-3	TRBD1	CASSFQLGQGAYSSGNTIYF	TGTGCCAGCAGCTTCCAACTGGGACAGGGGGCCTACAGCTCTGGAAACACCATATATTTT
few	TRBV5-1	TRBJ2-3	NA	CASSLDISRTDTQYF	TGCGCCAGCAGCTTGGACATCTCTCGCACAGATACGCAGTATTTT
NA	TRBV3-1	TRBJ2-3	NA	CASSQGTSGYSTDTQYF	TGTGCCAGCAGCCAAGGAACAAGCGGGTATAGCACAGATACGCAGTATTTT
few	TRBV11-2	TRBJ1-1	NA	CASSPHWNTEAFF	TGTGCCAGCAGCCCCCACTGGAACACTGAAGCTTTCTTT
NA	TRBV3-1	TRBJ2-3	NA	CASSQGLFDTQYF	TGTGCCAGCAGCCAAGGGTTGTTTGATACGCAGTATTTT
NA	TRBV27	TRBJ2-7	TRBD1	CASSSTGPEQGTYEQYF	TGTGCCAGCAGTTCGACTGGCCCGGAACAGGGGACCTACGAGCAGTACTTC
NA	TRBV27	TRBJ2-3	NA	CASSSVGLGVDTDTQYF	TGTGCCAGCAGTTCGGTAGGACTGGGGGTCGACACAGATACGCAGTATTTT
many	TRBV7-2	TRBJ1-1	NA	CASSLGYTEAFF	TGTGCCAGCAGCTTAGGGTACACTGAAGCTTTCTTT
few	TRBV6-2/TRBV6-3	TRBJ1-2	TRBD1	CASSPHGTGHSGYTF	TGTGCCAGCAGCCCCCATGGGACAGGGCACTCTGGCTACACCTTC
NA	TRBV7-9	TRBJ1-3	NA	CASSLIQGGPTIYF	TGTGCCAGCAGCTTAATACAGGGAGGTCCCACCATATATTTT
NA	TRBV5-1	TRBJ2-3	TRBD1	CASSLGRTGMNTDTQYF	TGCGCCAGCAGCTTGGGACGGACAGGGATGAACACAGATACGCAGTATTTT
many	TRBV7-9	TRBJ2-5	NA	CASSYGGVRETQYF	TGTGCCAGCAGCTATGGGGGCGTGAGGGAGACCCAGTACTTC
few	TRBV7-2	TRBJ1-2	TRBD1	CASSLALDRVDGYTF	TGTGCCAGCAGCTTAGCGCTCGACAGGGTTGATGGCTACACCTTC
many	TRBV12-3/TRBV12-4	TRBJ1-5	NA	CASSFAGAPQPQHF	TGTGCCAGCAGTTTTGCAGGGGCCCCTCAGCCCCAGCATTTT